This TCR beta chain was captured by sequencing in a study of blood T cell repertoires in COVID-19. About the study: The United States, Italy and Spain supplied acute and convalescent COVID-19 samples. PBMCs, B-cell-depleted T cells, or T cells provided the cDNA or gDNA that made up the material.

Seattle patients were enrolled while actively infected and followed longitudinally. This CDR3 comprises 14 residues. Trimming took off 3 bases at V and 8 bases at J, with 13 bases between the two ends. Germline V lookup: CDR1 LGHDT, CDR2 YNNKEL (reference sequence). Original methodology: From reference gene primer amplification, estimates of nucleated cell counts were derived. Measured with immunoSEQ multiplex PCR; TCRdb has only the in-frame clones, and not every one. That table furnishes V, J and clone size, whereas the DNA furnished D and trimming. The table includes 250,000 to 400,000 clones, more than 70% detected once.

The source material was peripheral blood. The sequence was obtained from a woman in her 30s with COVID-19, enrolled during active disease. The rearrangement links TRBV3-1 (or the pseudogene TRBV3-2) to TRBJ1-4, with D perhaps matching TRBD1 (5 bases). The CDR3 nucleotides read TGTGCCAGCAGCCAGCAGGGCCTAGGGGAAAAACTGTTTTTT. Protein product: CASSQQGLGEKLFF.